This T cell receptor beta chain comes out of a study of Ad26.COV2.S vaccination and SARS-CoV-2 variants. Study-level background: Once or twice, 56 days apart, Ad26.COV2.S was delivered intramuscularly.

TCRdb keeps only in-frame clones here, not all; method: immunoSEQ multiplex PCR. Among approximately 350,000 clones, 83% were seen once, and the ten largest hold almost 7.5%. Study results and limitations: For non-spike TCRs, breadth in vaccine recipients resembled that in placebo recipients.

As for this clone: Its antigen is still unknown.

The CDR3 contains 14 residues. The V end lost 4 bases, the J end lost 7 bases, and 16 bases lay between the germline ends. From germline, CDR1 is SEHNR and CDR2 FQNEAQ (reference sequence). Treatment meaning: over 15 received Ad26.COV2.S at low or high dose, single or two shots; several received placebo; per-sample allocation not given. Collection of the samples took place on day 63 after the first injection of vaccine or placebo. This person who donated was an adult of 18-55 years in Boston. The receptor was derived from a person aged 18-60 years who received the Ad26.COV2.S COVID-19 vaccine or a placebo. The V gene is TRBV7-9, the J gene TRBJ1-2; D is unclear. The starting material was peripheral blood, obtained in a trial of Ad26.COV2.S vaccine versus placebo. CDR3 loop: CASSSRGDGSGYTF. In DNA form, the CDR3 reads TGTGCCAGCAGCTCCCGGGGTGATGGTAGTGGCTACACCTTC.